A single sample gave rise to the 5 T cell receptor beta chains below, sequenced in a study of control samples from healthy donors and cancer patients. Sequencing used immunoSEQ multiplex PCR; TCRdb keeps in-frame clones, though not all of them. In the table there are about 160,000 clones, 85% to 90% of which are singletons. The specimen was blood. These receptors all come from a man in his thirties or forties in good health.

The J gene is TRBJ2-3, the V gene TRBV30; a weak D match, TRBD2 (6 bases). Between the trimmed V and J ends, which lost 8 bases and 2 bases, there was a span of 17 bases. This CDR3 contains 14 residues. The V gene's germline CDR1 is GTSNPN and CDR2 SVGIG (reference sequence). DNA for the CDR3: TGTGCCGGTTGGGACTCCGGTTACACAGATACGCAGTATTTT. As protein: CAGWDSGYTDTQYF.

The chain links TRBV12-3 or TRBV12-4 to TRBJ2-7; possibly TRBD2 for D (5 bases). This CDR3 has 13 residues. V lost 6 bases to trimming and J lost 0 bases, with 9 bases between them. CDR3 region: CASRSGVSYEQYF. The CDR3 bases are TGTGCCAGCAGATCCGGGGTCTCCTACGAGCAGTACTTC.

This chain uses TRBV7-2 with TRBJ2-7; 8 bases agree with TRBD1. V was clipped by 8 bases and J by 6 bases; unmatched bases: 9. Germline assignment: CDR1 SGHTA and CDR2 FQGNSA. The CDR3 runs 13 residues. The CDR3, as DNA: TGTGCCAGCCGCTACGACAGGGGAAGCGAGCAGTACTTC. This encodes CASRYDRGSEQYF.

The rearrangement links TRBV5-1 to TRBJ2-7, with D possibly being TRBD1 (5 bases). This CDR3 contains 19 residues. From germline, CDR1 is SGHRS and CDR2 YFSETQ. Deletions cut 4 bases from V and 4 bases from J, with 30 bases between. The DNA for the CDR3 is TGCGCCAGCAGCCCCGGTGGGCTTCTTATAGGGGCGATTATATACGAGCAGTACTTC. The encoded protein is CASSPGGLLIGAIIYEQYF.

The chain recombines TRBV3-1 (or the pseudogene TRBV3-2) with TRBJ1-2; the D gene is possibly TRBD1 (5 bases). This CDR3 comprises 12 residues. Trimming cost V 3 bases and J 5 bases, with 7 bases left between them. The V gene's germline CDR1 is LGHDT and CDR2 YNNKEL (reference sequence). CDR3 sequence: CASSHREYGYTF. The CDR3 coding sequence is TGTGCCAGCAGCCACAGGGAATATGGCTACACCTTC.